A selection of T cell receptor beta chains follows, all from one sample in a study of human T cells and chemical hapten exposure. TCRdb itself ran the RACE reads through MiXCR, one entry per CDR3 protein. The sample lists about 65,000 distinct CDR3 sequences; approximately 6.2% were seen once. The sample was whole blood. The receptor source for this set is a female donor in good health. Some clones in this sample may be carry-over from other donors' samples. Both conserved end residues are part of each CDR3. The D gene is left open where the match is weak. Size values are once, few and many counts, or a class for expanded clones, and some rows have none.

v_gene: TRBV18
d_gene: TRBD1
abundance: few
j_gene: TRBJ1-2
CDR3nt: TGTGCCAGCTCACCCTGGACAGGGGCGGACTATGGCTACACCTTC
CDR3aa: CASSPWTGADYGYTF

v_gene: TRBV9
d_gene: -
abundance: many
j_gene: TRBJ2-1
CDR3nt: TGTGCCAGCAGCGTAGGACAGTACAATGAGCAGTTCTTC
CDR3aa: CASSVGQYNEQFF

v_gene: TRBV6-6
d_gene: -
abundance: -
j_gene: TRBJ2-7
CDR3nt: TGTGCCAGCAGTTACGCCGGGCTTGGCGAGCAGTACTTC
CDR3aa: CASSYAGLGEQYF

v_gene: TRBV12-3/TRBV12-4
d_gene: TRBD1
abundance: many
j_gene: TRBJ1-6
CDR3nt: TGTGCCAGCAGTCCGGGACAGGGACCTTCACCCCTCCACTTT
CDR3aa: CASSPGQGPSPLHF

v_gene: TRBV7-2
d_gene: TRBD1
abundance: many
j_gene: TRBJ2-7
CDR3nt: TGTGCCAGCACCGTGTCGGGGACAGGGGTTTCGGAGCAGTACTTC
CDR3aa: CASTVSGTGVSEQYF

v_gene: TRBV7-9
d_gene: -
abundance: many
j_gene: TRBJ1-6
CDR3nt: TGTGCCAGCAGCTTAGTCCAGGGAGTCTCCTATAATTCACCCCTCCACTTT
CDR3aa: CASSLVQGVSYNSPLHF

v_gene: TRBV29-1
d_gene: TRBD1
abundance: many
j_gene: TRBJ1-5
CDR3nt: TGCAGCGTTGAAGATGGGACAGGGCCAAATCAGCCCCAGCATTTT
CDR3aa: CSVEDGTGPNQPQHF

v_gene: TRBV5-1
d_gene: -
abundance: many
j_gene: TRBJ2-3
CDR3nt: TGCGCCAGCAGCCCCCTTCGGGGGTCCCTAACAGATACGCAGTATTTT
CDR3aa: CASSPLRGSLTDTQYF

v_gene: TRBV11-1
d_gene: -
abundance: -
j_gene: TRBJ2-7
CDR3nt: TGTGCCAGCAGCGGATGGTGGCGCAGCTCCTACGAGCAGTACTTC
CDR3aa: CASSGWWRSSYEQYF

v_gene: TRBV12-3/TRBV12-4
d_gene: -
abundance: -
j_gene: TRBJ2-6
CDR3nt: TGTGCCAGCAGTTTAGGTGGATCTGGGGCCAACGTCCAGACTTTC
CDR3aa: CASSLGGSGANVQTF

v_gene: TRBV6-6
d_gene: TRBD1
abundance: many
j_gene: TRBJ1-4
CDR3nt: TGTGCCAGCAGGCTGGGACAGCTTGAAAAACTGTTTTTT
CDR3aa: CASRLGQLEKLFF

v_gene: TRBV30
d_gene: -
abundance: many
j_gene: TRBJ1-5
CDR3nt: TGTGCCTGGAGTGAACAGGAAAGTCAGCCCCAGCATTTT
CDR3aa: CAWSEQESQPQHF

v_gene: TRBV30
d_gene: TRBD1
abundance: -
j_gene: TRBJ2-2
CDR3nt: TGTGCCTGGAAGGCGGACAGGGGGCCCGGGGAGCTGTTTTTT
CDR3aa: CAWKADRGPGELFF

v_gene: TRBV28
d_gene: TRBD1
abundance: many
j_gene: TRBJ2-5
CDR3nt: TGTGCCAGCAGCACAGGGGTAAGGAAGACCCAGTACTTC
CDR3aa: CASSTGVRKTQYF

v_gene: TRBV12-5
d_gene: TRBD1
abundance: many
j_gene: TRBJ1-1
CDR3nt: TGTGCTAGTGGGACAGGGACGAACACTGAAGCTTTCTTT
CDR3aa: CASGTGTNTEAFF

v_gene: TRBV7-2
d_gene: -
abundance: many
j_gene: TRBJ2-3
CDR3nt: TGTGCCAGCAGCTTAGTCAGCACAGATACGCAGTATTTT
CDR3aa: CASSLVSTDTQYF